The 10 T cell receptor beta chains in this list originate from one sample, sequenced in a study of T cells in Graves' hyperthyroidism and ophthalmopathy. The investigators amplified TCR beta CDR3 regions from RNA transcripts. Initially, a first-round RT-PCR of the TCR CDR3 employed the HTBI primer set. One entry per CDR3 protein results from TCRdb running MiXCR on the multiplex PCR reads. Found here are about 480,000 distinct CDR3 sequences, about 24% of them singletons; the top ten hold about 11%. Sequences were obtained from blood. These receptor sequences come from a woman aged 25-40 years with Graves' ophthalmopathy.

At least ten counts were recorded for this clonotype. The rearrangement uses TRBV20-1 and TRBJ2-5; the match to TRBD2 covers 7 bases. With V trimmed by 5 bases and J by 4 bases, 13 bases remained unmatched. The CDR3 length is 15 residues. Germline V gene sequence: CDR1 DFQATT, CDR2 SNEGSKA (reference sequence). CDR3 nucleotide sequence: TGCAGTGCTCCTAAGGGCGGGGGTTCGGGAGAGACCCAGTACTTC. Its translation: CSAPKGGGSGETQYF.

V is TRBV2 and J is TRBJ1-2; D is uncertain. CDR1 is SNHLY and CDR2 is FYNNEI in the germline V gene. The CDR3 runs to 13 residues. The ends were cut back, 5 bases at V and 5 bases at J, with 12 bases in the middle. CDR3 in amino acids: CASSLTRDYGYTF. CDR3 nucleotide sequence: TGTGCCAGCAGTCTAACAAGAGATTATGGCTACACCTTC.

This clonotype was detected a few times. A single base separates this from a much larger clone, so it may be a read error. This CDR3 is CASSQQRDTEAFF. As DNA, the CDR3 is TGTGCCAGCAGCCAACAGCGAGACACTGAAGCTTTCTTT. The chain carries TRBV7-3 and TRBJ1-1; unclear D gene. The germline V and J ends were trimmed by 5 bases and 3 bases, with 10 bases remaining between them. Germline V gene lookup returns CDR1 SGHTA and CDR2 FQGTGA. CDR3 length: 13 residues.

This clonotype showed up many times. This chain connects TRBV20-1 to TRBJ2-7, with D perhaps TRBD2 (7 bases). CDR1 and CDR2 from the germline V gene are DFQATT and SNEGSKA (reference sequence). V was clipped by 2 bases and J by 3 bases, with 23 bases between them. This CDR3 has 17 residues. The CDR3 loop reads CSARSPRGGRWSYEQYF. The CDR3, as DNA: TGCAGTGCTAGATCTCCTAGGGGGGGACGGTGGAGCTACGAGCAGTACTTC.

This rearrangement joins TRBV2 to TRBJ2-7; 7 bases fit TRBD2. The CDR3 sequence is 15 residues long. V trimming: 8 bases; J trimming: 2 bases; junction bases outside the gene matches: 12. CDR1 is SNHLY and CDR2 is FYNNEI in the germline V gene. CDR3 nucleotides: TGTGCCAGCTCGGGGGGTGCATGGGGCCCCTACGAGCAGTACTTC. Translating gives CASSGGAWGPYEQYF.

This clonotype has ten or more counts. The chain joins TRBV4-1 to TRBJ2-2, with TRBD2 matching over 8 bases. The CDR3 extends over 16 amino acids. The germline CDR1 and CDR2 sequences are MGHRA and YSYEKL. Trimming removed 0 bases from V and 7 bases from J; junction bases left unmatched: 7. CDR3 sequence: CASSQDKAGGHGELFF. CDR3 coding DNA: TGCGCCAGCAGCCAAGATAAGGCGGGGGGTCACGGGGAGCTGTTTTTT.

Only one count was recorded for this clonotype. This chain uses TRBV7-9 with TRBJ1-6; TRBD1 agrees at 9 bases. The junction had 13 bases not matched to a gene; V was cut back by 0 bases and J by 13 bases. The germline V gene encodes CDR1 SEHNR and CDR2 FQNEAQ (reference sequence). This CDR3 comprises 17 residues. The CDR3: CASSLASYRGHAAPLHF. CDR3 coding DNA: TGTGCCAGCAGCTTAGCGTCCTACAGGGGGCATGCGGCGCCCCTCCACTTT. The full variable domain, with the rest looked up from reference TRBV7-9 and TRBJ1-6, is DTGVSQNPRHKITKRGQNVTFRCDPISEHNRLYWYRQTLGQGPEFLTYFQNEAQLEKSRLLSDRFSAERPKGSFSTLEIQRTEQGDSAMYLCASSLASYRGHAAPLHFGNGTRLTVT.

As concerns this clonotype: This clone may be a read error of a much larger clone one base away. In this CDR3 the conserved last residue, phenylalanine or tryptophan, is missing, so a read error is likely. The chain employs TRBV5-1 and TRBJ1-5; TRBD1 might be the D (5 bases). Germline CDR1 reads SGHRS; CDR2 reads YFSETQ. Trimming pared 1 base from V and 6 bases from J, leaving 11 bases between. The CDR3 contains 14 residues. The chain's CDR3 is CASSLLGGSQPQHV. The CDR3 nucleotides read TGCGCCAGCAGCTTGTTGGGGGGTAGTCAGCCCCAGCATGTT.

This clonotype came up many times. This rearrangement joins TRBV4-2 to TRBJ2-7; 10 bases agree with TRBD1. The CDR3 has 16 amino acids. Germline values: CDR1 LGHNA, CDR2 YNFKEQ. J was trimmed by 3 bases and V by 0 bases; bases with no gene match: 5. The CDR3 DNA sequence: TGTGCCAGCAGCCAAGATCGAGGGGACAGGGGCTACGAGCAGTACTTC. Its translation is CASSQDRGDRGYEQYF.

The genes are TRBV5-1 and TRBJ2-3, with D possibly TRBD2 on 6 matching bases. Trimming took 0 bases from V and 6 from J, leaving 14 bases between them. From germline, CDR1 is SGHRS and CDR2 YFSETQ. The CDR3 is made up of 15 amino acids. CDR3 residues: CASSLESGVPDTQYF. CDR3 in DNA: TGCGCCAGCAGCTTGGAGTCGGGGGTACCCGATACGCAGTATTTT.